Below, 6 T cell receptor beta chains from the same sample are listed, as sequenced in a study of blood T cells in healthy people across ages. The authors ran a second PCR of about 6 to 11 cycles using a sample-barcoded 5' primer and a J-beta primer mix. TCRdb re-analysed the 5' RACE reads in MiXCR, keeping a single row per CDR3 protein. The repertoire holds around 780,000 distinct CDR3 sequences, with 56% as singletons. Sample: blood. The receptors shown here come from a man aged 35 to 55 in good health.

This clonotype was picked up a small number of times. This chain uses TRBV6-2 or TRBV6-3 with TRBJ2-5; perhaps D is TRBD1 or TRBD2 (5 bases each). Germline V CDR1 and CDR2: MNHEY, SVGEGT. V was shortened by 5 bases and J by 0 bases, with 19 bases between the two germline ends. CDR3 length: 17 residues. CDR3 DNA: TGTGCCAGCAGTGCCTCTCGGGGCGGAAAGTACCAAGAGACCCAGTACTTC. Its protein is CASSASRGGKYQETQYF.

The rearrangement links TRBV5-1 to TRBJ2-2; tentatively, D is TRBD1 (6 bases). V was shortened by 0 bases and J by 1 base, with 7 bases between the two germline ends. The germline gives CDR1 SGHRS, CDR2 YFSETQ. The CDR3 loop spans 15 amino acids. The CDR3, as DNA: TGCGCCAGCAGCTTGGAGGGACAGAACACCGGGGAGCTGTTTTTT. Protein product: CASSLEGQNTGELFF.

In its sample, this clonotype was seen a few times. The chain couples TRBV24-1 to TRBJ2-5, with D possibly called TRBD1 or TRBD2 (5 bases each). Per the germline V gene, CDR1 is KGHDR and CDR2 is SFDVKD. V lost 7 bases to trimming and J lost 12 bases, with 20 bases between them. The CDR3 is 13 residues long. CDR3 coding DNA: TGTGCCACCAGGGACGGGGCCGCCGAAACGGAGTACTTC. This encodes CATRDGAAETEYF.

The rearrangement uses TRBV20-1 and TRBJ1-2; perhaps TRBD1 as D (5 bases). V dropped 3 bases and J dropped 4 bases, with 12 bases sitting between them. Germline V gives CDR1 DFQATT, CDR2 SNEGSKA (reference sequence). The CDR3 consists of 13 residues. CDR3 in amino acids: CSASLGVTYGYTF. DNA of the CDR3: TGCAGTGCTAGCTTGGGGGTTACCTATGGCTACACCTTC.

This clonotype was observed a few times. The J gene is TRBJ2-7, the V gene TRBV20-1; D gene ambiguous. The CDR3 is 14 residues long. The V gene lost 0 bases and the J gene lost 2 bases, with 11 bases spanning the gap. CDR1 and CDR2 (germline): DFQATT, SNEGSKA (reference sequence). This CDR3 reads CSARDLVGTYEQYF. As DNA, the CDR3 is TGCAGTGCTAGAGATCTCGTGGGGACCTACGAGCAGTACTTC.

The chain carries TRBV20-1 and TRBJ1-2; no clear D gene. Germline lookup yields CDR1 DFQATT and CDR2 SNEGSKA (reference sequence). V lost 3 bases and J lost 1, with 12 bases in between. The CDR3 has 14 residues. As DNA, the CDR3 is TGCAGTGCTAGTGATAGGAGGAATAACTATGGCTACACCTTC. Amino acid sequence: CSASDRRNNYGYTF.